This is a list of T cell receptor beta chains from one sample in a study of memory CD4+ T cells and cytomegalovirus serostatus. Produced via immunoSEQ multiplex PCR; TCRdb's table is partial and in-frame only. This table has 75,000 to 90,000 clones, 65% to 85% appearing once. Sequences were obtained from memory CD4+ T cells from blood. Receptors were obtained from an adult in good health and CMV-seronegative. Both conserved end residues are part of each CDR3. D genes are given only for firm matches. Size values are once, few and many counts, or a class for expanded clones, and some rows have none.

j_call,clone_size,v_call,d_call,cdr3_aa,cdr3_nt
TRBJ1-1,.,TRBV7-7,.,CASSPERDTEAFF,TGTGCTAGCAGCCCCGAACGGGACACTGAAGCTTTCTTT
TRBJ1-6,few,TRBV5-8,.,CASSLAGVYYNSPLHF,TGTGCCAGCAGCTTGGCGGGAGTGTACTATAATTCACCCCTCCACTTT
TRBJ2-1,.,TRBV19,TRBD2,CAASPSGGILEQFF,TGTGCCGCCTCGCCTAGCGGGGGGATTCTTGAGCAGTTCTTC
TRBJ1-1,few,TRBV5-4,.,CASSLQLSGTEAFF,TGTGCCAGCAGCCTGCAACTTTCTGGGACTGAAGCTTTCTTT
TRBJ1-5,.,TRBV21-1,.,CASTGTGAPSNQPQHF,TGTGCCAGCACCGGGACAGGGGCCCCTAGCAATCAGCCCCAGCATTTT
TRBJ1-3,.,TRBV5-1,TRBD1,CASRDQGAGNTIYF,TGCGCCAGTAGGGATCAGGGGGCTGGAAACACCATATATTTT
TRBJ2-1,once,TRBV20-1,.,CSARIVDEQFF,TGCAGTGCTAGGATTGTGGATGAGCAGTTCTTC
TRBJ1-1,.,TRBV11-3,.,CASSLGGASSNTEAFF,TGTGCCAGCAGCTTAGGGGGGGCCAGCTCGAACACTGAAGCTTTCTTT
TRBJ1-2,once,TRBV18,.,CASSPRGDNGYTF,TGTGCCAGCTCACCACGGGGAGATAATGGCTACACCTTC
TRBJ2-7,.,TRBV25-1,.,CASSAQGPYEQYF,TGTGCCAGCAGTGCACAGGGCCCCTACGAGCAGTACTTC
TRBJ1-1,few,TRBV10-3,.,CAIKGNTEAFF,TGTGCCATCAAAGGGAACACTGAAGCTTTCTTT
TRBJ1-2,.,TRBV21-1,.,CASYFFPYTF,TGTGCCAGTTATTTCTTCCCCTACACCTTC
TRBJ2-7,.,TRBV23-1,TRBD1,CASSRNGQGAGEQYF,TGCGCCAGCAGTCGGAATGGACAGGGGGCTGGCGAGCAGTACTTC
TRBJ1-2,.,TRBV29-1,.,CSVESPDSSGYTF,TGCAGCGTTGAGAGTCCGGACAGTAGTGGCTACACCTTC
TRBJ2-1,.,TRBV19,TRBD2,CASSERRGGRDEQFF,TGTGCCAGTAGTGAAAGGCGGGGGGGCCGGGATGAGCAGTTCTTC
TRBJ1-1,.,TRBV9,.,CASSTHTQTEAFF,TGTGCCAGCAGCACCCATACACAGACTGAAGCTTTCTTT
TRBJ2-3,.,TRBV4-1,.,CASSRIQGGWTDTQYF,TGCGCCAGCAGCCGCATCCAGGGGGGTTGGACAGATACGCAGTATTTT
TRBJ2-5,.,TRBV2,TRBD1,CASNGQGQSQETQYF,TGTGCCAGCAATGGACAGGGACAAAGCCAAGAGACCCAGTACTTC
TRBJ1-5,.,TRBV19,TRBD1,CASTYRTGDDQPQHF,TGTGCCAGTACCTACAGGACAGGGGACGATCAGCCCCAGCATTTT
TRBJ1-2,.,TRBV10-1,TRBD1,CASSEGTVNYGYTF,TGCGCCAGCAGTGAGGGGACAGTTAACTATGGCTACACCTTC
TRBJ1-3,.,TRBV2,.,CASRPGSSANTIYF,TGTGCCAGCAGGCCTGGGAGTTCTGCAAACACCATATATTTT
TRBJ1-5,.,TRBV7-9,.,CASSRGQLNQPQHF,TGTGCCAGCAGCCGCGGACAGCTCAATCAGCCCCAGCATTTT
TRBJ1-2,few,TRBV9,.,CASSVVTVWTHGYTF,TGTGCCAGCAGCGTAGTGACCGTCTGGACCCATGGCTACACCTTC
TRBJ1-2,.,TRBV15,TRBD1,CATSRGGTGLTNYGYTF,TGTGCCACCAGCAGGGGGGGGACAGGGCTTACTAACTATGGCTACACCTTC
TRBJ1-2,.,TRBV19,TRBD1,CASSRNTGGGYTF,TGTGCCAGTAGTAGGAACACAGGGGGCGGCTACACCTTC
TRBJ1-1,.,TRBV19,TRBD1,CASGTGTNTEAFF,TGTGCCAGTGGGACAGGGACGAACACTGAAGCTTTCTTT
TRBJ2-7,few,TRBV4-3,TRBD1,CASSQPGQGNNEQYF,TGCGCCAGCAGCCAGCCGGGACAGGGCAATAACGAGCAGTACTTC
TRBJ2-7,.,TRBV7-9,TRBD1,CASSQGPGQGHEQYF,TGTGCCAGCAGCCAAGGCCCGGGACAGGGCCACGAGCAGTACTTC
TRBJ1-6,few,TRBV7-2,.,CASSPRAVDSPLHF,TGTGCCAGCAGCCCACGGGCTGTGGATTCACCCCTCCACTTT
TRBJ2-3,.,TRBV14,.,CASSQRDPSTDTQYF,TGTGCCAGCAGCCAAAGGGATCCTAGCACAGATACGCAGTATTTT
TRBJ1-5,.,TRBV7-9,.,CASSLDDWGPGSNQPQHF,TGTGCCAGCAGCTTAGATGATTGGGGCCCGGGGAGCAATCAGCCCCAGCATTTT
TRBJ1-1,.,TRBV10-3,.,CAISEWGLNTEAFF,TGTGCCATCAGTGAGTGGGGCCTGAACACTGAAGCTTTCTTT
TRBJ1-2,once,TRBV7-9,.,CASSLGGLPDYGYTF,TGTGCCAGCAGCTTAGGCGGCTTGCCGGACTATGGCTACACCTTC
TRBJ2-7,.,TRBV14,.,CASSPNPGRRYF,TGTGCCAGCAGCCCCAACCCGGGACGCCGGTACTTC
TRBJ1-6,.,TRBV13,.,CASSVRARNSPLHF,TGTGCCAGCAGCGTCCGGGCCCGTAATTCACCCCTCCACTTT
TRBJ2-3,.,TRBV5-4,TRBD2,CASSYRGGTDTQYF,TGTGCCAGCAGCTATCGGGGGGGAACAGATACGCAGTATTTT
TRBJ1-5,.,TRBV27,.,CASSARTPSNQPQHF,TGTGCCAGCAGTGCCAGGACACCTAGCAATCAGCCCCAGCATTTT
TRBJ2-7,.,TRBV4-3,.,CASSRSPGTSYEQYF,TGCGCCAGCAGCCGCAGCCCAGGGACATCCTACGAGCAGTACTTC
TRBJ2-2,.,TRBV11-1,.,CASSLGGAGTGELFF,TGTGCCAGCAGCTTAGGAGGGGCTGGGACCGGGGAGCTGTTTTTT
TRBJ2-7,.,TRBV7-2,TRBD2,CASSLDRLAGQTYEQYF,TGTGCCAGCAGCTTAGATCGGCTAGCGGGGCAAACCTACGAGCAGTACTTC
TRBJ1-1,.,TRBV18,.,CASSPSWGARVDTEAFF,TGTGCCAGCTCACCATCATGGGGGGCGCGAGTGGACACTGAAGCTTTCTTT
TRBJ2-1,.,TRBV7-3,TRBD1,CASSLQGGQGGEQFF,TGTGCCAGCAGCTTACAAGGGGGACAGGGGGGTGAGCAGTTCTTC
TRBJ2-3,once,TRBV30,TRBD2,CALTSGGAPDTQYF,TGTGCCTTGACTAGCGGGGGGGCCCCGGATACGCAGTATTTT